The 20 T cell receptor beta chains listed next were all sequenced from one sample in a study of blood T cell repertoires in COVID-19 (dated by TCRdb to the early 2020s). The library was built by means of the immunoSEQ multiplex PCR assay. What TCRdb holds here is the immuneACCESS table cut down to in-frame rearrangements. Part of the clones is not present; checked against another copy, under half of the missing clones reflect an unresolved V gene, and the others are unexplained. This sample is represented by about 60,000 clones; roughly 82% of them were singletons. The leading ten clones occupy 6.6% of the sample. Input material: peripheral blood. The receptor set was obtained from a man in his sixties with acute or convalescent COVID-19.

V usage is TRBV30 and J usage is TRBJ1-1; unclear D gene. The germline CDR1 and CDR2 sequences are GTSNPN and SVGIG (reference sequence). The CDR3 loop spans 13 amino acids. V was pared by 1 base and J by 5 bases, with 11 bases between. CDR3 protein: CAWSGAGWTEAFF. CDR3 in DNA: TGTGCCTGGAGTGGGGCAGGTTGGACTGAAGCTTTCTTT.

This clone occurred a few times. This chain links TRBV7-9 with TRBJ2-6; no definite D call. CDR3 size: 14 residues. V dropped 7 bases and J dropped 0 bases, with 7 bases sitting between them. The germline gives CDR1 SEHNR, CDR2 FQNEAQ (reference sequence). Here the CDR3 DNA reads TGTGCCAGCACCCCCGGCTCTGGGGCCAACGTCCTGACTTTC. It encodes CASTPGSGANVLTF.

This clone was found a few times. The chain uses TRBV3-1 (or the pseudogene TRBV3-2) and TRBJ2-7; D is unclear. Germline V lookup: CDR1 LGHDT, CDR2 YNNKEL (reference sequence). The V and J ends lost 0 bases and 4 bases respectively, with 7 bases between them. The CDR3 sequence is 13 residues long. The CDR3 DNA is TGTGCCAGCAGCCAAGATTCCGTTTACGAGCAGTACTTC. Translating it yields CASSQDSVYEQYF.

This chain connects TRBV30 to TRBJ1-6, with D uncertain. V lost 2 bases to trimming and J lost 4 bases, with 18 bases between them. Per the germline V gene, CDR1 is GTSNPN and CDR2 is SVGIG (reference sequence). The CDR3 extends over 17 amino acids. CDR3 bases: TGTGCCTGGAGTTCCATCGGGGAGAACATTTATAATTCACCCCTCCACTTT. It specifies CAWSSIGENIYNSPLHF.

In this sample, this clone turned up once. The chain has TRBV30 and TRBJ1-2; D is ambiguous. The V gene lost 2 bases and the J gene lost 4 bases, with 17 bases spanning the gap. Germline V lookup: CDR1 GTSNPN, CDR2 SVGIG (reference sequence). CDR3 size: 15 residues. CDR3 in amino acids: CAWSIRRGGGYGYTF. The DNA of the CDR3 is TGTGCCTGGAGTATTAGACGGGGAGGCGGCTATGGCTACACCTTC.

V gene TRBV5-6 combines with J gene TRBJ2-2, with D possibly being TRBD2 (6 bases). Trimming cost V 1 base and J 0 bases, with 10 bases left between them. Germline V gene data show CDR1 as SGHDT and CDR2 as YYEEEE. This CDR3 comprises 16 residues. CDR3 sequence (DNA): TGTGCCAGCAGCTTGATCGGGGGAACGAACACCGGGGAGCTGTTTTTT. Translating it yields CASSLIGGTNTGELFF.

The chain combines TRBV27 with TRBJ1-1; tentative D call: TRBD1 (5 bases). The CDR3 extends over 13 amino acids. Trimming removed 3 bases at V and 4 bases at J, with 9 bases between. The germline V gene encodes CDR1 MNHEY and CDR2 SMNVEV (reference sequence). CDR3 loop: CASSFQGPTEAFF. The CDR3 bases are TGTGCCAGCAGTTTCCAGGGTCCCACTGAAGCTTTCTTT.

V gene TRBV30 combines with J gene TRBJ1-1, with 7 positions matching TRBD1. Losses at the gene ends were 2 bases for V and 3 bases for J; bases not matched to a gene: 6. Looked up from germline, CDR1 is GTSNPN and CDR2 is SVGIG (reference sequence). The CDR3 covers 14 residues. As DNA, the CDR3 is TGTGCCTGGAGTAGAGACAGGGTGGACACTGAAGCTTTCTTT. Amino acid sequence: CAWSRDRVDTEAFF.

The rearrangement links TRBV30 to TRBJ1-2, with 10 bases aligning to TRBD1. Germline V gene sequence: CDR1 GTSNPN, CDR2 SVGIG (reference sequence). This CDR3 is built from 14 residues. V was clipped by 4 bases and J by 2 bases; unmatched bases: 4. The CDR3 DNA reads TGTGCCTGGACCCGGGACAGGGGAAACTATGGCTACACCTTC. Protein product: CAWTRDRGNYGYTF.

This chain uses TRBV15 with TRBJ2-5; 11 nucleotides match TRBD2. CDR1 and CDR2 from the germline V gene are LNHNV and YYDKDF (reference sequence). The CDR3 loop spans 17 amino acids. V lost 3 bases, J lost 2 bases, and 8 bases stayed unmatched. The CDR3 is CATSRDIPSGGQETQYF. CDR3 coding DNA: TGTGCCACCAGCAGGGACATTCCTAGCGGGGGGCAAGAGACCCAGTACTTC.

The chain is built from TRBV18 and TRBJ1-1; 10 nucleotides line up with TRBD1. Germline loops: CDR1 KGHSH, CDR2 LQKENI. The CDR3 is 13 residues long. Trimming removed 6 bases from V and 6 bases from J; junction bases left unmatched: 4. For the CDR3, the DNA is TGTGCCAGCTCTCGCGGACAGGGGGCTGAAGCTTTCTTT. This codes for CASSRGQGAEAFF.

In this sample, this clone turned up once. V is TRBV29-1 and J is TRBJ2-2, with D unclear. With 2 bases removed from V and 6 bases from J, the gap between germline ends came to 10 bases. In germline, CDR1 is SQVTM, CDR2 ANQGSEA. The CDR3 is made up of 13 amino acids. CDR3 DNA sequence: TGCAGCGTTGAACTCAGGTACCCCGGGGAGCTGTTTTTT. This sequence encodes CSVELRYPGELFF.

The V gene is TRBV3-1 (or the pseudogene TRBV3-2), the J gene TRBJ2-5, with D tentatively TRBD1 (5 bases). Trimming took 4 bases from V and 5 from J, leaving 20 bases between them. The length of the CDR3 is 16 residues. In germline, CDR1 is LGHDT, CDR2 YNNKEL (reference sequence). CDR3 DNA sequence: TGTGCCAGCAGCCGAATGAGTGGACACCCGGCGGAGACCCAGTACTTC. Protein sequence: CASSRMSGHPAETQYF.

The CDR3: CASSLESGGEFQPQHF. Here the CDR3 DNA reads TGTGCCAGCAGCTTAGAGTCAGGGGGCGAGTTTCAGCCCCAGCATTTT. This chain joins TRBV7-8 and TRBJ1-5; 8 bases match TRBD1. CDR1 and CDR2 from the germline V gene are SGHVS and FQNEAQ. V trimming: 1 base; J trimming: 6 bases; junction bases outside the gene matches: 8. This CDR3 contains 16 residues. The full variable domain, completed using reference TRBV7-8 and TRBJ1-5, is GAGVSQSPRYKVAKRGQDVALRCDPISGHVSLFWYQQALGQGPEFLTYFQNEAQLDKSGLPSDRFFAERPEGSVSTLKIQRTQQEDSAVYLCASSLESGGEFQPQHFGDGTRLSIL.

By share of the sample, this clone is medium-sized (0.01 to 0.1%). This sequence joins TRBV25-1 and TRBJ1-6; D gene unclear. The CDR3 contains 13 residues. V lost 10 bases to trimming and J lost 7 bases, with 14 bases between them. Germline V gene sequence: CDR1 MGHDK, CDR2 SYGVNS. The CDR3 DNA is TGTGCCACGGAGGGCGCGCGGAATTCACCCCTCCACTTT. Encoded protein: CATEGARNSPLHF.

The rearrangement uses TRBV6-4 and TRBJ2-7, with 7 bases fitting TRBD1. The length of the CDR3 is 15 residues. Germline CDR1 MRHNA, CDR2 SNTAGT. The ends lost 4 bases at V and 6 bases at J; junction bases unmatched: 12. The CDR3 bases are TGTGCCAGCAGTGCAGGGGACAGTCACCCGGCCGAGCAGTACGTC. This sequence encodes CASSAGDSHPAEQYV.

V usage is TRBV2 and J usage is TRBJ1-2; no firm D call. V lost 7 bases to trimming and J lost 4 bases, with 4 bases between them. Germline V lookup: CDR1 SNHLY, CDR2 FYNNEI. The CDR3 covers 10 residues. The CDR3 is CASMRYGYTF. The CDR3 DNA reads TGTGCCAGCATGCGCTATGGCTACACCTTC.

The chain links TRBV10-2 to TRBJ1-2, with 8 bases identical to TRBD1. Unmatched junction bases numbered 7, after V lost 6 bases and J lost 7 bases. The CDR3 is 13 residues long. Germline CDR1 and CDR2: WSHSY and SAAADI. CDR3 amino acids: CASRQQGVIGYTF. The DNA for the CDR3 is TGCGCCAGCAGGCAACAGGGGGTAATTGGCTACACCTTC.

This rearrangement joins TRBV27 to TRBJ2-4; tentatively, D is TRBD2 (5 bases). CDR1 is MNHEY and CDR2 is SMNVEV in the germline V gene (reference sequence). V was cut by 3 bases and J by 0 bases, with 15 bases left in between. This CDR3 has 17 residues. CDR3 amino acids: CASSLGPDSVAKNIQYF. The CDR3 bases are TGTGCCAGCAGTTTGGGCCCGGACTCTGTAGCCAAAAACATTCAGTACTTC.

The V call is TRBV10-3, the J call TRBJ2-6, with TRBD2 identical over 13 bases. The germline gives CDR1 ENHRY, CDR2 SYGVKD. CDR3 length: 18 amino acids. The V gene end was trimmed by 3 bases and the J gene end by 1 base; junction bases not matched to a gene: 3. The CDR3 sequence: CAISDTGLAGSGANVLTF. In nucleotides, the CDR3 is TGTGCCATCAGTGACACGGGACTAGCGGGGTCTGGGGCCAACGTCCTGACTTTC.